The 13 T cell receptor beta chains presented below share a single source sample, sequenced in a study of OX40 agonist ivuxolimab in advanced cancers. Library construction relied on the immunoSEQ multiplex PCR assay. In TCRdb, the immuneACCESS table is reduced to in-frame sequences with V and J assigned. These tables do not hold every clone; where another copy was compared, an unresolved V gene accounts for under half, and the others remain unexplained. Across this sample there are tens of thousands of clones, with 94% seen only once. More than 15% of the sample comes from the top ten. This material consisted of CD4+ or CD8+ T cells sorted from blood, taken in a trial of the OX40 agonist ivuxolimab. All receptors come from an adult with an advanced solid tumor such as melanoma, head and neck, liver or kidney cancer.

The chain couples TRBV11-2 to TRBJ1-5; no firm D call. The length of the CDR3 is 12 residues. The V end was cut by 4 bases, the J end by 5 bases, with 6 bases between. CDR1 and CDR2 from the germline V gene are SGHAT and FQNNGV. CDR3 sequence (DNA): TGTGCCAGCAGCTCATCGGATCAGCCCCAGCATTTT. It specifies CASSSSDQPQHF.

The chain employs TRBV5-1 and TRBJ2-7; 9 nucleotides line up with TRBD2. The junction had 13 bases not matched to a gene; V was cut back by 1 base and J by 5 bases. CDR1 and CDR2 from the germline V gene are SGHRS and YFSETQ. This CDR3 spans 17 amino acids. DNA of the CDR3: TGCGCCAGCAGCTTGTCGGGCCGGCGGGAGGGCCGGCACGAGCAGTACTTC. Amino acids: CASSLSGRREGRHEQYF.

V is TRBV5-1 and J is TRBJ1-3, with D possibly matching TRBD1 (5 bases). Germline loops: CDR1 SGHRS, CDR2 YFSETQ. With 0 bases removed from V and 0 bases from J, the gap between germline ends came to 10 bases. This CDR3 has 16 amino acids. The chain's CDR3 is CASSLGQQNSGNTIYF. The CDR3 DNA sequence: TGCGCCAGCAGCTTGGGACAGCAAAACTCTGGAAACACCATATATTTT.

The V and J genes are TRBV6-5 and TRBJ2-1; 10 positions agree with TRBD2. Germline V CDR1 and CDR2: MNHEY, SVGAGI. The CDR3 extends over 16 amino acids. V gave up 0 bases and J gave up 5 bases; unmatched junction bases: 4. This CDR3 reads CASSYSWTSGNNEQFF. CDR3 DNA: TGTGCCAGCAGTTACTCGTGGACTAGCGGAAACAATGAGCAGTTCTTC.

The chain uses TRBV7-9 and TRBJ2-7; D may be TRBD2 (6 bases). Trimming left V 2 bases short and J 2 bases short, with 10 bases between. The CDR3 covers 14 residues. Looked up from germline, CDR1 is SEHNR and CDR2 is FQNEAQ (reference sequence). Here the CDR3 DNA reads TGTGCCAGCAGCTTAACGGAGGGGACCTACGAGCAGTACTTC. The encoded protein is CASSLTEGTYEQYF.

The chain uses TRBV9 and TRBJ2-6; no firm D call. The germline V gene has CDR1 SGDLS and CDR2 YYNGEE. The V end was cut by 7 bases, the J end by 4 bases, with 12 bases between. This CDR3 is 14 amino acids long. The CDR3 protein is CASHRTSGANVLTF. The DNA of the CDR3 is TGTGCCAGCCACCGGACCTCCGGGGCCAACGTCCTGACTTTC.

The gene calls are TRBV19 and TRBJ2-1, with TRBD2 matching 9 bases. The length of the CDR3 is 14 residues. CDR1 LNHDA and CDR2 SQIVND come from the germline V gene (reference sequence). Trimming cost V 4 bases and J 6 bases; bases outside gene matches: 4. CDR3 coding DNA: TGTGCCAGTAGTACTGGGACTAGCTTCAATGAGCAGTTCTTC. Translating it yields CASSTGTSFNEQFF.

V usage is TRBV27 and J usage is TRBJ2-7, with D unresolved. CDR1 and CDR2 (germline): MNHEY, SMNVEV (reference sequence). This CDR3 region has 13 residues. Deletions cut 2 bases from V and 2 bases from J, with 7 bases between. The chain's CDR3 is CASSLRQAYEQYF. The CDR3 DNA reads TGTGCCAGCAGTTTACGCCAAGCCTACGAGCAGTACTTC.

This clone was recorded only once. The V and J genes are TRBV9 and TRBJ2-7; a possible D gene is TRBD1 (6 bases). The length of the CDR3 is 13 residues. The ends were cut back, 4 bases at V and 7 bases at J, with 15 bases in the middle. Germline loops: CDR1 SGDLS, CDR2 YYNGEE. In DNA, the CDR3 is TGTGCCAGCAGCCCCGTACACAGGGAAGAGCAGTACTTC. Amino acid sequence: CASSPVHREEQYF.

The chain carries TRBV6-5 and TRBJ2-7; TRBD1 aligns across 7 bases. Germline assignment: CDR1 MNHEY and CDR2 SVGAGI. The V gene end was trimmed by 4 bases and the J gene end by 7 bases; junction bases not matched to a gene: 7. This CDR3 spans 13 amino acids. DNA of the CDR3: TGTGCCAGCAGTTCGGGACAGAGAGGGGAGCAGTACTTC. Translated, it gives CASSSGQRGEQYF.

The chain carries TRBV7-2 and TRBJ1-5; D is perhaps TRBD1 (6 bases). In germline, CDR1 is SGHTA, CDR2 FQGNSA. The ends were cut back, 1 base at V and 4 bases at J, with 14 bases in the middle. The CDR3 sequence is 16 residues long. CDR3 region: CASSLDWTAYNQPQHF. The CDR3 DNA follows: TGTGCCAGCAGCTTAGATTGGACAGCTTATAATCAGCCCCAGCATTTT.

The chain recombines TRBV14 with TRBJ1-1; D remains ambiguous. Trimming left V 0 bases short and J 4 bases short, with 15 bases between. The CDR3 has 16 residues. The germline gives CDR1 SGHDN, CDR2 FVKESK. The CDR3 DNA follows: TGTGCCAGCAGCCAAGATCGGAGGGCCCCGGGCACTGAAGCTTTCTTT. As protein: CASSQDRRAPGTEAFF.

A word on this clone: Other DNA sequences of this sample code for an identical CDR3. This chain links TRBV4-3 with TRBJ1-1, with TRBD1 identical over 8 bases. Germline lookup yields CDR1 LGHNA and CDR2 YSLEER. The junction had 6 bases not matched to a gene; V was cut back by 4 bases and J by 5 bases. The CDR3 is 14 amino acids. CDR3: CASSLDRGGTEAFF. The CDR3 DNA sequence: TGCGCCAGCAGCCTAGACAGGGGAGGGACTGAAGCTTTCTTT.